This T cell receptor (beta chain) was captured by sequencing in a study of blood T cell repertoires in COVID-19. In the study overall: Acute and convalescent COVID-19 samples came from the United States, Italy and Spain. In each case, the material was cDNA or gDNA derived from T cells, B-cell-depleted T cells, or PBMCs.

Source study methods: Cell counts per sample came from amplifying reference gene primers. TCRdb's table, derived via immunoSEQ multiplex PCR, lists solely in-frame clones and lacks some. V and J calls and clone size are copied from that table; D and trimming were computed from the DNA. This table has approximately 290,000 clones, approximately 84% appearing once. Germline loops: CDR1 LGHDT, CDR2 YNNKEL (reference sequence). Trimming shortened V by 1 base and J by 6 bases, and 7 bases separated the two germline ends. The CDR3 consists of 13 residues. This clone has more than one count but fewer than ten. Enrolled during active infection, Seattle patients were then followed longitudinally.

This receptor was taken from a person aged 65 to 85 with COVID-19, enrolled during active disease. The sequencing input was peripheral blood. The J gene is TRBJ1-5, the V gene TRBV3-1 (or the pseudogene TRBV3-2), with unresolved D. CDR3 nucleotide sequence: TGTGCCAGCAGCCAAGCCCCAGGTCAGCCCCAGCATTTT. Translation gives CASSQAPGQPQHF.